This entry lists 3 T cell receptor beta chains sequenced from one sample in a study of blood T cell repertoires in COVID-19. Assay used: immunoSEQ multiplex PCR; TCRdb lists only in-frame clones, some missing. This table has under 70,000 clones, over 80% appearing once. Material: peripheral blood. Every receptor here comes from a woman aged 60 to 75 with active or convalescent COVID-19.

This chain connects TRBV28 to TRBJ2-3; 7 positions match TRBD2. The CDR3 runs to 14 residues. Germline assignment: CDR1 MDHEN and CDR2 SYDVKM. Trimming cost V 5 bases and J 0 bases; bases outside gene matches: 2. The CDR3 spells CASSLSGSTDTQYF. As DNA, the CDR3 is TGTGCCAGCAGTCTTAGCGGGAGCACAGATACGCAGTATTTT.

The V call is TRBV28, the J call TRBJ1-1, with TRBD1 as a possible D gene (6 bases). V was trimmed by 6 bases and J by 11 bases, leaving 16 bases between them. The CDR3 totals 12 residues. In germline, CDR1 is MDHEN, CDR2 SYDVKM. The CDR3 coding sequence is TGTGCCAGCAGCATCCCCAGGGGTGAGGCTTTCTTT. Protein sequence: CASSIPRGEAFF.

V and J are TRBV24-1 and TRBJ2-3; the D gene is possibly TRBD1 (6 bases). Germline V gives CDR1 KGHDR, CDR2 SFDVKD. Trimming left V 9 bases short and J 2 bases short, with 11 bases between. The CDR3 contains 13 residues. The CDR3 protein is CATGQTVTDTQYF. The DNA of the CDR3 is TGTGCCACCGGACAGACGGTCACAGATACGCAGTATTTT.